What follows are 25 T cell receptor beta chains derived from one specimen sequenced in a study of cytomegalovirus exposure and HLA in healthy donors. PCR primers comprised 60 Vbeta and 13 Jbeta primers. The method was immunoSEQ multiplex PCR; TCRdb's version includes in-frame clones alone and lacks a portion of them. The sample holds about 250,000 clones, 80% seen once. Material for sequencing was PBMCs. The receptors come from a girl aged 2 to 10 in good health and CMV-seronegative.

V usage is TRBV4-1 and J usage is TRBJ1-1; D is possibly TRBD1 (6 bases). Germline V gene data show CDR1 as MGHRA and CDR2 as YSYEKL. Trimming took 0 bases from V and 0 from J, leaving 8 bases between them. This CDR3 has 15 residues. In DNA, the CDR3 is TGCGCCAGCAGCCAAGATGAGGGGGTGAACACTGAAGCTTTCTTT. Its translation is CASSQDEGVNTEAFF.

This sequence joins TRBV5-4 and TRBJ1-1; a possible D gene is TRBD1 (5 bases). This CDR3 has 13 amino acids. Germline V gene sequence: CDR1 SGHNT, CDR2 YYREEE (reference sequence). V lost 1 base to trimming and J lost 7 bases, with 11 bases between them. CDR3 nucleotides: TGTGCCAGCAGCTTGAAGCTAGGGGATGAAGCTTTCTTT. Amino acids: CASSLKLGDEAFF.

This rearrangement joins TRBV5-1 to TRBJ2-5, with 11 bases lining up with TRBD1. Germline trimming cut 4 bases from V and 4 bases from J; bases unmatched to any gene: 12. Germline-derived CDR1 and CDR2 are SGHRS and YFSETQ. The CDR3 totals 17 residues. The CDR3 loop reads CASSPPGAGTGGETQYF. The DNA of the CDR3 is TGCGCCAGCAGCCCTCCTGGGGCAGGGACAGGGGGAGAGACCCAGTACTTC.

This chain joins TRBV5-4 and TRBJ2-4; D may be TRBD2 (5 bases). Germline V lookup: CDR1 SGHNT, CDR2 YYREEE (reference sequence). This CDR3 comprises 14 residues. V was pared by 0 bases and J by 8 bases, with 12 bases between. The CDR3 sequence is CASSLAGSVDIQYF. CDR3 coding DNA: TGTGCCAGCAGCTTGGCTGGGAGTGTAGACATTCAGTACTTC.

The chain joins TRBV9 to TRBJ2-1; 9 positions agree with TRBD2. Germline V lookup: CDR1 SGDLS, CDR2 YYNGEE. The CDR3 sequence is 14 residues long. The ends lost 2 bases at V and 6 bases at J; junction bases unmatched: 3. The CDR3 coding sequence is TGTGCCAGCAGCGTGGGGACTAGCCCCAATGAGCAGTTCTTC. Protein product: CASSVGTSPNEQFF.

The chain has TRBV7-9 and TRBJ1-1, with 9 bases fitting TRBD1. The CDR3 consists of 16 residues. Germline CDR1 is SEHNR and CDR2 is FQNEAQ (reference sequence). Trimming cost V 3 bases and J 5 bases; bases outside gene matches: 10. The CDR3 region has the DNA TGTGCCAGCAGCTTGGGGGCCACAGGGGGCAGTACTGAAGCTTTCTTT. Its translation: CASSLGATGGSTEAFF.

The chain is built from TRBV5-1 and TRBJ1-2; 8 bases map to TRBD1. Germline CDR1 and CDR2: SGHRS and YFSETQ. The ends lost 5 bases at V and 8 bases at J; junction bases unmatched: 14. The CDR3 covers 15 residues. The CDR3 region has the DNA TGCGCCAGCAGACCGGCAGGGGGCCCGCTAGGAGGCTACACCTTC. This encodes CASRPAGGPLGGYTF.

There are a few counts of this clone. This chain uses TRBV7-9 with TRBJ2-7; 10 nucleotides match TRBD1. This CDR3 contains 14 residues. Germline CDR1 reads SEHNR; CDR2 reads FQNEAQ (reference sequence). V was clipped by 3 bases and J by 2 bases; unmatched bases: 1. CDR3 DNA sequence: TGTGCCAGCAGCTTCGGGACAGGGGCCTACGAGCAGTACTTC. It translates to CASSFGTGAYEQYF.

The V and J genes are TRBV19 and TRBJ2-7, with 7 bases lining up with TRBD1. This CDR3 is built from 14 residues. Germline loops: CDR1 LNHDA, CDR2 SQIVND (reference sequence). The V gene end was trimmed by 4 bases and the J gene end by 2 bases; junction bases not matched to a gene: 5. CDR3 protein: CASSTQGEAYEQYF. CDR3 nucleotides: TGTGCCAGTAGTACGCAGGGGGAAGCCTACGAGCAGTACTTC. The whole variable domain, remainder taken from reference TRBV19 and TRBJ2-7, is DGGITQSPKYLFRKEGQNVTLSCEQNLNHDAMYWYRQDPGQGLRLIYYSQIVNDFQKGDIAEGYSVSREKKESFPLTVTSAQKNPTAFYLCASSTQGEAYEQYFGPGTRLTVT.

The chain links TRBV7-6 to TRBJ2-1; 8 bases align to TRBD2. V gave up 3 bases and J gave up 8 bases; unmatched junction bases: 9. The CDR3 has 15 residues. CDR1 and CDR2 from the germline V gene are SGHVS and FNYEAQ. CDR3 nucleotide sequence: TGTGCCAGCAGCTTCGGCGGGGGGCCCTCTTATGAGCAGTTCTTC. Translating it yields CASSFGGGPSYEQFF. Together with reference TRBV7-6 and TRBJ2-1, the CDR3 gives the full variable domain: GAGVSQSPRYKVTKRGQDVALRCDPISGHVSLYWYRQALGQGPEFLTYFNYEAQQDKSGLPNDRFSAERPEGSISTLTIQRTEQRDSAMYRCASSFGGGPSYEQFFGPGTRLTVL.

The rearrangement links TRBV9 to TRBJ2-3; D unresolved. V lost 4 bases to trimming and J lost 0 bases, with 12 bases between them. Germline CDR1 SGDLS, CDR2 YYNGEE. The CDR3 runs 15 residues. CDR3 amino acids: CASSPRVESTDTQYF. CDR3 DNA: TGTGCCAGCAGCCCCCGAGTTGAAAGCACAGATACGCAGTATTTT.

This chain links TRBV2 with TRBJ2-1; D is possibly TRBD2 (5 bases). V gave up 4 bases and J gave up 5 bases, with 9 bases separating them. This CDR3 spans 13 amino acids. Germline V gene data show CDR1 as SNHLY and CDR2 as FYNNEI. The CDR3 region has the DNA TGTGCCAGCAGTGGGACTCGTGACAATGAGCAGTTCTTC. Its translation is CASSGTRDNEQFF.

The rearrangement uses TRBV7-9 and TRBJ2-5, with a possible D match to TRBD2 (5 bases). V was shortened by 5 bases and J by 5 bases, with 15 bases between the two germline ends. Germline lookup yields CDR1 SEHNR and CDR2 FQNEAQ (reference sequence). This CDR3 contains 14 residues. DNA of the CDR3: TGTGCCAGCAGCCGGCCCAGGCCGGGGGAGACCCAGTACTTC. Its translation: CASSRPRPGETQYF.

This chain connects TRBV5-1 to TRBJ2-1; 7 bases match TRBD2. CDR1 is SGHRS and CDR2 is YFSETQ in the germline V gene. Losses at the gene ends were 5 bases for V and 2 bases for J; bases not matched to a gene: 25. CDR3 length equals 21 residues. The CDR3 here is CASSFTSGTTGVEGAYNEQFF. CDR3 bases: TGCGCCAGCAGTTTCACCTCCGGGACTACCGGAGTGGAGGGAGCCTACAATGAGCAGTTCTTC.

The genes are TRBV10-3 and TRBJ2-1, with D perhaps TRBD1 (5 bases). CDR1 is ENHRY and CDR2 is SYGVKD in the germline V gene. CDR3 length equals 14 residues. V lost 3 bases and J lost 8, with 14 bases in between. The DNA of the CDR3 is TGTGCCATCAGTGAAAGGGGCGCAGAGGATGAGCAGTTCTTC. This codes for CAISERGAEDEQFF.

The sample holds one count of this clone. The same CDR3 can be traced to other DNA sequences in this sample. The chain recombines TRBV5-1 with TRBJ2-1, with 8 bases aligning to TRBD2. J gave up 6 bases and V 0 bases, and 5 bases lay outside the gene matches. The CDR3 length is 15 residues. Per the germline V gene, CDR1 is SGHRS and CDR2 is YFSETQ. Here the CDR3 DNA reads TGCGCCAGCAGCTTGGGGCTAGCGGGCGGCAATGAGCAGTTCTTC. Protein: CASSLGLAGGNEQFF.

V and J are TRBV7-9 and TRBJ1-6; TRBD1 agrees at 8 bases. Germline-derived CDR1 and CDR2 are SEHNR and FQNEAQ (reference sequence). CDR3 length: 14 residues. V lost 5 bases, J lost 6 bases, and 3 bases stayed unmatched. CDR3: CASSGDRGNSPLHF. CDR3 in DNA: TGTGCCAGCAGCGGAGACAGGGGTAATTCACCCCTCCACTTT.

The J gene is TRBJ1-5, the V gene TRBV6-5; D might be TRBD1 (5 bases). The CDR3 has 16 residues. Trimming took 3 bases from V and 2 from J, leaving 14 bases between them. CDR1 and CDR2 (germline): MNHEY, SVGAGI. DNA of the CDR3: TGTGCCAGCAGTTATGGTGGGGCTGGAGGCAATCAGCCCCAGCATTTT. Protein: CASSYGGAGGNQPQHF.

This sequence joins TRBV28 and TRBJ1-1; no definite D call. Trimming pared 5 bases from V and 1 base from J, leaving 11 bases between. Per germline, CDR1 MDHEN and CDR2 SYDVKM. The CDR3 loop spans 14 amino acids. CDR3 residues: CASSQVVGNTEAFF. In nucleotides, the CDR3 is TGTGCCAGCAGTCAGGTGGTTGGGAACACTGAAGCTTTCTTT.

The rearrangement joins TRBV6-1 to TRBJ2-1; D not resolved. V was cut by 0 bases and J by 5 bases, with 8 bases left in between. Germline values: CDR1 MNHNS, CDR2 SASEGT. This CDR3 is 14 amino acids long. The CDR3, as DNA: TGTGCCAGCAGTGAAGCAGAGGCAGACAATGAGCAGTTCTTC. Translation: CASSEAEADNEQFF.

The chain links TRBV19 to TRBJ2-7, with no clear D. CDR1 is LNHDA and CDR2 is SQIVND in the germline V gene (reference sequence). Trimming cost V 2 bases and J 1 base, with 15 bases left between them. The CDR3 is 16 residues long. The DNA of the CDR3 is TGTGCCAGTAGTATAACCCCTTTTACCGGTTCCTACGAGCAGTACTTC. This sequence encodes CASSITPFTGSYEQYF.

CDR3: CASKAADQETQYF. CDR3 nucleotide sequence: TGTGCCAGTAAGGCGGCGGATCAAGAGACCCAGTACTTC. The chain employs TRBV19 and TRBJ2-5; no clear D. Deletions cut 7 bases from V and 2 bases from J, with 11 bases between. The CDR3 spans 13 residues. The germline gives CDR1 LNHDA, CDR2 SQIVND (reference sequence).

The chain couples TRBV4-2 to TRBJ2-7, with 10 bases lining up with TRBD2. Trimming cost V 1 base and J 2 bases; bases outside gene matches: 5. Germline V gives CDR1 LGHNA, CDR2 YNFKEQ. This CDR3 is built from 16 residues. The CDR3 coding sequence is TGTGCCAGCAGCCAAGTCCCCAGCGGGAGGGCCTACGAGCAGTACTTC. Translated, it gives CASSQVPSGRAYEQYF.

This clone has a single count. This CDR3 reads CASTGGPRDGYTF. In nucleotides, the CDR3 is TGTGCCAGTACCGGAGGACCTCGAGATGGCTACACCTTC. The V call is TRBV19, the J call TRBJ1-2; D remains unclear. The CDR3 consists of 13 residues. The V end was cut by 7 bases, the J end by 6 bases, with 15 bases between. Germline V CDR1 and CDR2: LNHDA, SQIVND (reference sequence).

Only a few counts were recorded for this clone. This chain joins TRBV7-8 and TRBJ1-6; TRBD1 matches 9 bases. With 3 bases clipped from V and 8 bases from J, the junction kept 5 bases outside the gene matches. This CDR3 contains 15 residues. Germline loops: CDR1 SGHVS, CDR2 FQNEAQ. The CDR3 loop is CASSFRTGVDSPLHF. CDR3 nucleotides: TGTGCCAGCAGCTTCCGGACAGGGGTAGATTCACCCCTCCACTTT.